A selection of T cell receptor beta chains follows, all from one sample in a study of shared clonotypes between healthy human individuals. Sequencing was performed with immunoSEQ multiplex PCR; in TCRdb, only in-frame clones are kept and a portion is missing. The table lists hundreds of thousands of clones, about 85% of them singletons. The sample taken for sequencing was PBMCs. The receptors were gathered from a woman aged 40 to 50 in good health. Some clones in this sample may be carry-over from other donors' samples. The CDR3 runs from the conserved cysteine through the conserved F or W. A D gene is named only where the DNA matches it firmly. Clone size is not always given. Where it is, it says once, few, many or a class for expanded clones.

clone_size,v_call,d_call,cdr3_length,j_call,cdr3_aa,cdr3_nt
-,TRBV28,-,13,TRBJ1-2,CASTAGQSLRYTF,TGTGCCAGCACCGCCGGGCAGTCGCTCCGCTACACCTTC
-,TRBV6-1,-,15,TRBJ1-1,CASRDDKTLNTEAFF,TGTGCCAGCAGGGACGACAAGACGTTGAACACTGAAGCTTTCTTT
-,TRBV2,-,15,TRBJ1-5,CASSEVTRGNQPQHF,TGTGCCAGCAGTGAAGTCACCAGGGGCAATCAGCCCCAGCATTTT
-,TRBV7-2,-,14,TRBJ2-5,CASSLRGGLETQYF,TGTGCCAGCAGCTTAAGGGGGGGATTGGAGACCCAGTACTTC
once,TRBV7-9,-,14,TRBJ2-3,CASSLGGLTDTQYF,TGTGCCAGCAGCTTGGGCGGACTCACAGATACGCAGTATTTT
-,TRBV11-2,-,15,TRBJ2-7,CASSLGQDSLYEQYF,TGTGCCAGCAGCTTAGGTCAGGACTCCCTATACGAGCAGTACTTC
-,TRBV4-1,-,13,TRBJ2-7,CASSQVSNYEQYF,TGCGCCAGCAGCCAAGTTAGTAACTACGAGCAGTACTTC
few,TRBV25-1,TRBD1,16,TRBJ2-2,CASSERGDRATGELFF,TGTGCCAGCAGTGAGAGAGGGGACAGGGCCACCGGGGAGCTGTTTTTT
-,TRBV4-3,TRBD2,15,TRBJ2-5,CASSHASGQAETQYF,TGCGCCAGCAGCCATGCTAGCGGTCAGGCAGAGACCCAGTACTTC
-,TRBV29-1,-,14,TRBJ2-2,CSVARGSNTGELFF,TGCAGCGTCGCACGAGGTTCGAACACCGGGGAGCTGTTTTTT
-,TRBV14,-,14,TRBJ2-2,CASSRSRGTGELFF,TGTGCCAGCAGCCGGTCCCGGGGGACCGGGGAGCTGTTTTTT
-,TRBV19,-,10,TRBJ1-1,CATRGTEAFF,TGTGCCACGAGGGGAACTGAAGCTTTCTTT
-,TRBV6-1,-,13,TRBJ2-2,CASQDRLAGELFF,TGTGCCAGCCAGGACCGCCTGGCCGGGGAGCTGTTTTTT
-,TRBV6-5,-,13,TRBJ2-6,CASSRAGANVLTF,TGTGCCAGCAGTCGCGCTGGGGCCAACGTCCTGACTTTC
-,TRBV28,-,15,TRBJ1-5,CASSWAGEGNQPQHF,TGTGCCAGCAGTTGGGCAGGGGAGGGCAATCAGCCCCAGCATTTT
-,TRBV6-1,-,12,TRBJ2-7,CASTRTPYEQYF,TGTGCCAGCACACGGACGCCCTACGAGCAGTACTTC
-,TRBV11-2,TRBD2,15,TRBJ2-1,CASSTTSGSYNEQFF,TGTGCCAGCAGCACAACTAGCGGATCCTACAATGAGCAGTTCTTC
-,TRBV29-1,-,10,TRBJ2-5,CSVLVRTQYF,TGCAGCGTCCTGGTGAGGACCCAGTACTTC
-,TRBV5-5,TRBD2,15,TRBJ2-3,CASSLALADSDTQYF,TGTGCCAGCAGCTTAGCACTAGCGGATTCAGATACGCAGTATTTT
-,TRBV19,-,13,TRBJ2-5,CATLDRYQETQYF,TGTGCCACCCTGGACCGGTACCAAGAGACCCAGTACTTC
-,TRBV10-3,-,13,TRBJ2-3,CAIRVGGFDTQYF,TGTGCCATCAGGGTTGGGGGGTTTGATACGCAGTATTTT
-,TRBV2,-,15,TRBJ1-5,CASSDLGVMGRPQHF,TGTGCCAGCAGTGATCTAGGCGTGATGGGGAGGCCCCAGCATTTT
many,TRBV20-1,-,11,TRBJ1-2,CSASEDYGYTF,TGCAGTGCCTCCGAGGACTATGGCTACACCTTC
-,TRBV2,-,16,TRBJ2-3,CASSEFRTLSTDTQYF,TGTGCCAGCAGTGAATTTCGTACCTTAAGCACAGATACGCAGTATTTT
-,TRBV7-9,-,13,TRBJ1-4,CASSLVSREKLFF,TGTGCCAGCAGCTTAGTCAGCCGAGAAAAACTGTTTTTT
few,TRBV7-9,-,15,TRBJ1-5,CASSLSGGSNQPQHF,TGTGCCAGCAGCTTAAGTGGGGGGAGCAATCAGCCCCAGCATTTT
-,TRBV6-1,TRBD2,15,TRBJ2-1,CASSEATSGFNEQFF,TGTGCCAGCAGTGAAGCGACTAGCGGTTTCAATGAGCAGTTCTTC
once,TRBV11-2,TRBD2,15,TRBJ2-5,CASSSLASGQETQYF,TGTGCCAGCAGCTCTCTCGCTAGCGGACAAGAGACCCAGTACTTC
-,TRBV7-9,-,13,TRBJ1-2,CASSRDEHYGYTF,TGTGCCAGCAGCCGGGACGAGCACTATGGCTACACCTTC
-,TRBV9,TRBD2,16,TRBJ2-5,CASSAATSGSQETQYF,TGTGCCAGCAGCGCCGCCACTAGCGGGAGCCAAGAGACCCAGTACTTC
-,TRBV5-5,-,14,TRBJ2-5,CASSFITVQETQYF,TGTGCCAGCAGCTTCATCACGGTCCAAGAGACCCAGTACTTC
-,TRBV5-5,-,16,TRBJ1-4,CASSPTTSATNEKLFF,TGTGCCAGCAGCCCAACCACTTCAGCAACTAATGAAAAACTGTTTTTT
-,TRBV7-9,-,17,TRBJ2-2,CASSSLVRGGYTGELFF,TGTGCCAGCAGCTCCCTTGTTAGGGGCGGGTACACCGGGGAGCTGTTTTTT
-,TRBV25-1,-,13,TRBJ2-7,CASSDYGSYEQYF,TGTGCCAGCAGTGATTATGGTTCCTACGAGCAGTACTTC
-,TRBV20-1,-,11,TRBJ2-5,CSARDPQTQYF,TGCAGTGCTAGAGATCCTCAGACCCAGTACTTC
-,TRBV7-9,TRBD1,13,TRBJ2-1,CASSLGAGQAQFF,TGTGCCAGCAGCTTAGGGGCTGGACAGGCCCAGTTCTTC
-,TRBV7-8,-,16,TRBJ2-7,CASSLAGGAASYEQYF,TGTGCCAGCAGCTTAGCGGGCGGGGCCGCCTCCTACGAGCAGTACTTC
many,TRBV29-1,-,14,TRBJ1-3,CSVNVGGTGNTIYF,TGCAGCGTTAATGTTGGGGGGACGGGAAACACCATATATTTT
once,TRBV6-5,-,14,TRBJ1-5,CASSYSGSNQPQHF,TGTGCCAGCAGTTACTCTGGCAGCAATCAGCCCCAGCATTTT
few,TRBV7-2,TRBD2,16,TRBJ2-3,CASSPHSGTSTDTQYF,TGTGCCAGCAGCCCCCATAGCGGGACTAGCACAGATACGCAGTATTTT
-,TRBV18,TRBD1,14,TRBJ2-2,CASSPRQGTGELFF,TGTGCCAGCTCACCACGACAGGGCACCGGGGAGCTGTTTTTT
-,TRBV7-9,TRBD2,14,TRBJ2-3,CASLGLASTDTQYF,TGTGCCAGTCTCGGACTAGCGAGCACAGATACGCAGTATTTT
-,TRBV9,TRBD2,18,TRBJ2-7,CASSVGPTLAGVVYEQYF,TGTGCCAGCAGCGTAGGCCCAACACTAGCGGGAGTTGTGTACGAGCAGTACTTC
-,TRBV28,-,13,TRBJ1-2,CASGDRNGYGYTF,TGTGCCAGCGGAGACCGGAATGGATATGGCTACACCTTC
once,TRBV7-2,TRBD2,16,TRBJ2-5,CASRKDGRESAETQYF,TGTGCCAGCAGGAAAGACGGGCGGGAGAGCGCAGAGACCCAGTACTTC
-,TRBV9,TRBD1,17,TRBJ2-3,CASSSPTGATRTDTQYF,TGTGCCAGCAGCTCCCCAACAGGGGCTACCCGCACAGATACGCAGTATTTT
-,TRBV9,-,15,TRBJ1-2,CASSVEAQLTYGYTF,TGTGCCAGCAGCGTAGAGGCCCAACTTACCTATGGCTACACCTTC
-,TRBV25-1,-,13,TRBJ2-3,CASSESATDTQYF,TGTGCCAGCAGTGAGTCCGCCACAGATACGCAGTATTTT
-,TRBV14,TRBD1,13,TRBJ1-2,CASSSTGSYGYTF,TGTGCCAGCAGCTCGACAGGGAGTTATGGCTACACCTTC
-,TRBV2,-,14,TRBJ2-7,CASRYGTHNYEQYF,TGTGCCAGCAGGTACGGGACACATAACTACGAGCAGTACTTC
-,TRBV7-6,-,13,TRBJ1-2,CASSRGLSDGYTF,TGTGCCAGCAGCCGAGGGTTATCCGATGGCTACACCTTC
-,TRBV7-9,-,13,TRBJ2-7,CASSLSRGYEQYF,TGTGCCAGCAGCTTATCTCGCGGCTACGAGCAGTACTTC
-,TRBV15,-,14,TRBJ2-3,CATSRGGYTDTQYF,TGTGCCACCAGCAGAGGGGGATACACAGATACGCAGTATTTT
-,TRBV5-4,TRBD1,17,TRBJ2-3,CASSPRRAGGLGDTQYF,TGTGCCAGCAGCCCGAGAAGGGCAGGGGGTCTTGGAGATACGCAGTATTTT